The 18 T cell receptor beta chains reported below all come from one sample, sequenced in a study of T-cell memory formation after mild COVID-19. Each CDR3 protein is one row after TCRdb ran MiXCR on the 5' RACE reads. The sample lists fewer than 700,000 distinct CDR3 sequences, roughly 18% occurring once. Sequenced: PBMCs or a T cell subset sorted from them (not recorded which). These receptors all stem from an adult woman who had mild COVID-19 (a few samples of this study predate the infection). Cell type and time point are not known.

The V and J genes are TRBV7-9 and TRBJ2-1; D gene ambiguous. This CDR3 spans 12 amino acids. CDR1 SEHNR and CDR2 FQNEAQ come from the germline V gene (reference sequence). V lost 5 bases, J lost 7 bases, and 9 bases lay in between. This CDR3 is CASSGLRNEQFF. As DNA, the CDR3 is TGTGCCAGCAGCGGGTTAAGGAATGAGCAGTTCTTC.

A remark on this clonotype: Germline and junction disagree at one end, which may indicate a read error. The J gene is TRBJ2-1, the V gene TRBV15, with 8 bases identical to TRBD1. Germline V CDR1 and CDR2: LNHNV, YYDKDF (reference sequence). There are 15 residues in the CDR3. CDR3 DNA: TGTGCCACCAGCAGTACAGGGGGACCATACAATGAGCAGCTCTTC. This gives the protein CATSSTGGPYNEQLF.

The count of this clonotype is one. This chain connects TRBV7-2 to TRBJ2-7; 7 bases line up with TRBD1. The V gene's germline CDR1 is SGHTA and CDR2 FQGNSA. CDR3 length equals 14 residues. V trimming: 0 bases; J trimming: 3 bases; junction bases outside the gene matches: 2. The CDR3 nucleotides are TGTGCCAGCAGCTTAGCGACAGGGAACTACGAGCAGTACTTC. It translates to CASSLATGNYEQYF. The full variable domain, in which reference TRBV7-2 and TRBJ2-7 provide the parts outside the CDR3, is GAGVSQSPSNKVTEKGKDVELRCDPISGHTALYWYRQSLGQGLEFLIYFQGNSAPDKSGLPSDRFSAERTGGSVSTLTIQRTQQEDSAVYLCASSLATGNYEQYFGPGTRLTVT.

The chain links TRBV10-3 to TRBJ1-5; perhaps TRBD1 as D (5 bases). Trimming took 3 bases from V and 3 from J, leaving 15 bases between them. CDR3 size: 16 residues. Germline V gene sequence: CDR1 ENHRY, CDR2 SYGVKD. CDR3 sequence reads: CAISEIGGTNNQPQHF. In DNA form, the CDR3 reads TGTGCCATCAGTGAAATCGGGGGGACCAACAATCAGCCCCAGCATTTT.

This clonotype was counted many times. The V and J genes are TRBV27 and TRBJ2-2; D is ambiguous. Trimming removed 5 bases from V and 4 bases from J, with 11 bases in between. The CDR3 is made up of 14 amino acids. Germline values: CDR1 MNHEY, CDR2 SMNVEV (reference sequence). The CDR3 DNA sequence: TGTGCCAGCAGTCCCCGACGTGGCACCGGGGAGCTGTTTTTT. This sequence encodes CASSPRRGTGELFF.

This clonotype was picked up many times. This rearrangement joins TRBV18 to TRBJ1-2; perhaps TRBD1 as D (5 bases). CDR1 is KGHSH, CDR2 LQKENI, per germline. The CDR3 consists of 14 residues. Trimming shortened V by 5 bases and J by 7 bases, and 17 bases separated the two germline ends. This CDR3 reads CASSYRDAGGGYTF. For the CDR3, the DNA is TGTGCCAGCTCATATCGGGACGCCGGTGGTGGCTACACCTTC.

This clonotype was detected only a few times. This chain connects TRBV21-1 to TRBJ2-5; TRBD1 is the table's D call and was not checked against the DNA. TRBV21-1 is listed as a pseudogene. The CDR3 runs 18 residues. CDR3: CASSKLPVRTGLIETQYF. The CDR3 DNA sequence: TGTGCCAGCAGCAAACTTCCGGTTAGGACAGGGTTGATCGAGACCCAGTACTTC.

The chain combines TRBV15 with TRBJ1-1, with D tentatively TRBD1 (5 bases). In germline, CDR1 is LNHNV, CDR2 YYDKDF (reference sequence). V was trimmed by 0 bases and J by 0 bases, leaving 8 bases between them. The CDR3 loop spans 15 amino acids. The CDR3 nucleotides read TGTGCCACCAGCAGAGATAGGGGTATGAACACTGAAGCTTTCTTT. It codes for CATSRDRGMNTEAFF.

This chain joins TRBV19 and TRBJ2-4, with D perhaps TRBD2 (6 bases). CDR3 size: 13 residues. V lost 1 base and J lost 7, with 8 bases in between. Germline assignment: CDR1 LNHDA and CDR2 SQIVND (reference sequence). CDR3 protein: CASSIGGRNIQYF. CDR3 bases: TGTGCCAGTAGTATAGGGGGGAGGAACATTCAGTACTTC.

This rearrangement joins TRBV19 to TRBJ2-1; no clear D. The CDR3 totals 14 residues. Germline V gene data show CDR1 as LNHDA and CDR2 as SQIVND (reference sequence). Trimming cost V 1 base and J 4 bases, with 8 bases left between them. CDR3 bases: TGTGCCAGTAGTATAGTTGAACAGTACAATGAGCAGTTCTTC. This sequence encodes CASSIVEQYNEQFF.

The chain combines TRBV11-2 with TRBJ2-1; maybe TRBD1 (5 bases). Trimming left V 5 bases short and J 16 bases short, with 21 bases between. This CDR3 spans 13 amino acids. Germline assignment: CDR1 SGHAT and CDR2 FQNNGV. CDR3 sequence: CASSALGQGITFF. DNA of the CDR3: TGTGCCAGCAGCGCATTGGGGCAGGGTATTACTTTCTTC. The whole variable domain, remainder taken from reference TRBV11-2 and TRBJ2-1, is EAGVAQSPRYKIIEKRQSVAFWCNPISGHATLYWYQQILGQGPKLLIQFQNNGVVDDSQLPKDRFSAERLKGVDSTLKIQPAKLEDSAVYLCASSALGQGITFFGPGTRLTVL.

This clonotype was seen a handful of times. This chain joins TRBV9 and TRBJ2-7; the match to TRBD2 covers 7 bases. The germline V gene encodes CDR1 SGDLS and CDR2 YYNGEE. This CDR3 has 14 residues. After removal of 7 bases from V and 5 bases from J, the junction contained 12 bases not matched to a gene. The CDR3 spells CASEPIRGGDEQYF. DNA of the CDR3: TGTGCCAGCGAGCCCATAAGGGGAGGGGACGAGCAGTACTTC.

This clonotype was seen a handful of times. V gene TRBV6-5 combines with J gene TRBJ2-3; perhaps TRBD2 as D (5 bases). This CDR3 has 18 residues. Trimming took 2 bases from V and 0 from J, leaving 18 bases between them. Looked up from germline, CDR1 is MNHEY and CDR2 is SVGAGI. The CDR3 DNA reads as TGTGCCAGCAGTTACCCACGTCCCAGGACTTCTAGCACAGATACGCAGTATTTT. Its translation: CASSYPRPRTSSTDTQYF.

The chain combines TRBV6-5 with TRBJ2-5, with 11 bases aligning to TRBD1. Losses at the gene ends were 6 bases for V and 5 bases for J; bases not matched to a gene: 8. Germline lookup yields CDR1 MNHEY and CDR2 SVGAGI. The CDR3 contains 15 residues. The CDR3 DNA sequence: TGTGCCAGCAGCCACGGGACAGGGGGGTTGGAGACCCAGTACTTC. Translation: CASSHGTGGLETQYF.

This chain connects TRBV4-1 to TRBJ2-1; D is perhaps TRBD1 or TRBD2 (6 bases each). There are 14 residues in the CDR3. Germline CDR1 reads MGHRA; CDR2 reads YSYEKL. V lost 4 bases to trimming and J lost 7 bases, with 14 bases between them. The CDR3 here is CASSLIPGANEQFF. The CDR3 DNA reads TGCGCCAGCAGCCTCATCCCGGGGGCAAATGAGCAGTTCTTC.

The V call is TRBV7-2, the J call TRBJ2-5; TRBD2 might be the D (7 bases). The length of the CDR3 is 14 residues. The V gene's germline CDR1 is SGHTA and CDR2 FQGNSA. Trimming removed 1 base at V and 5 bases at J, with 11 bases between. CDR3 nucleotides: TGTGCCAGCAGCTTAGAAGGGGGGGGCGAGACCCAGTACTTC. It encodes CASSLEGGGETQYF. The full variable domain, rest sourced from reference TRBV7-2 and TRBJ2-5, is GAGVSQSPSNKVTEKGKDVELRCDPISGHTALYWYRQSLGQGLEFLIYFQGNSAPDKSGLPSDRFSAERTGGSVSTLTIQRTQQEDSAVYLCASSLEGGGETQYFGPGTRLLVL.

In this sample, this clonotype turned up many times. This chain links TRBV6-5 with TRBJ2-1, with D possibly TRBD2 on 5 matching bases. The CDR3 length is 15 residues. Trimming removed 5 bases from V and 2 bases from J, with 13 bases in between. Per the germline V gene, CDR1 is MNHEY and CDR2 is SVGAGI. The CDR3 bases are TGTGCCAGCAGTCGAACTAGTGGGGCCTACAATGAGCAGTTCTTC. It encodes CASSRTSGAYNEQFF.

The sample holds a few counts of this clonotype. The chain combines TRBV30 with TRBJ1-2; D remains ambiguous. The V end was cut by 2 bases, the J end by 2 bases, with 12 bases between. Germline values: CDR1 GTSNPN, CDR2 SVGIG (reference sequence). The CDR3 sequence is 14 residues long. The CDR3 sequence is CAWSSYSGNYGYTF. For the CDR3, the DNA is TGTGCCTGGAGTTCTTATTCAGGAAACTATGGCTACACCTTC.